These T cell receptor beta chains were read from a single sample in a study of blood T cell repertoires in COVID-19. The repertoire was sequenced with immunoSEQ multiplex PCR; TCRdb's copy has only in-frame clones and lacks some. This table holds under 300,000 clones, 75% to 85% found once. The sample was peripheral blood. These receptors were obtained from a woman aged 60-75 years with active or convalescent COVID-19. CDR3s include the opening cysteine and the closing phenylalanine or tryptophan. Each record gives: clone size, D gene, V gene, J gene, CDR3 protein, CDR3 DNA. The D gene is left open where the match is weak. Size is stated for part of the rows, as once, few or many counts, or as a class when the clone is expanded.

clone_size: .; d_call: TRBD1; v_call: TRBV7-3; j_call: TRBJ1-1; cdr3_aa: CASSSGTGGAEAFF; cdr3_nt: TGTGCCAGCAGCTCCGGGACAGGGGGAGCTGAAGCTTTCTTT
clone_size: .; d_call: .; v_call: TRBV27; j_call: TRBJ2-7; cdr3_aa: CASSLSASSYEQYF; cdr3_nt: TGTGCCAGCAGTTTATCGGCCTCTTCCTACGAGCAGTACTTC
clone_size: once; d_call: .; v_call: TRBV30; j_call: TRBJ2-7; cdr3_aa: CAWSAISTGVYF; cdr3_nt: TGTGCCTGGAGCGCAATATCGACAGGTGTGTACTTC
clone_size: .; d_call: .; v_call: TRBV10-3; j_call: TRBJ2-7; cdr3_aa: CAISESGRGDYEQYF; cdr3_nt: TGTGCCATCAGTGAGTCGGGCAGGGGGGACTACGAGCAGTACTTC
clone_size: .; d_call: TRBD1; v_call: TRBV19; j_call: TRBJ1-3; cdr3_aa: CASTPTGGRNTIYF; cdr3_nt: TGTGCCAGTACCCCGACAGGGGGTCGAAACACCATATATTTT
clone_size: .; d_call: TRBD1; v_call: TRBV30; j_call: TRBJ1-2; cdr3_aa: CAWTETGVGYTF; cdr3_nt: TGTGCCTGGACCGAGACAGGGGTGGGCTACACCTTC
clone_size: .; d_call: TRBD1; v_call: TRBV10-3; j_call: TRBJ2-3; cdr3_aa: CAIGGTGYTDTQYF; cdr3_nt: TGTGCCATCGGAGGGACAGGGTACACAGATACGCAGTATTTT
clone_size: .; d_call: TRBD1; v_call: TRBV9; j_call: TRBJ2-5; cdr3_aa: CASSVGGAGGQETQYF; cdr3_nt: TGTGCCAGCAGCGTAGGGGGAGCAGGGGGACAGGAGACCCAGTACTTC
clone_size: .; d_call: .; v_call: TRBV2; j_call: TRBJ1-4; cdr3_aa: CASIRRGLMFGEKLFF; cdr3_nt: TGTGCCAGCATAAGACGGGGACTTATGTTTGGGGAAAAACTGTTTTTT
clone_size: .; d_call: .; v_call: TRBV30; j_call: TRBJ1-4; cdr3_aa: CAWSAGRPGREKLFF; cdr3_nt: TGTGCCTGGAGCGCCGGGCGCCCAGGGCGAGAAAAACTGTTTTTT
clone_size: few; d_call: .; v_call: TRBV19; j_call: TRBJ1-3; cdr3_aa: CASSIPGRAGNTIYF; cdr3_nt: TGTGCCAGTAGTATCCCTGGCAGGGCTGGAAACACCATATATTTT
clone_size: .; d_call: .; v_call: TRBV2; j_call: TRBJ1-2; cdr3_aa: CASSVGIAYGYTF; cdr3_nt: TGTGCCAGCAGTGTCGGGATAGCCTATGGCTACACCTTC
clone_size: .; d_call: TRBD1; v_call: TRBV6-5; j_call: TRBJ2-5; cdr3_aa: CASSSDRGGETQYF; cdr3_nt: TGTGCCAGCAGTTCCGACAGGGGCGGGGAGACCCAGTACTTC
clone_size: .; d_call: .; v_call: TRBV2; j_call: TRBJ1-4; cdr3_aa: CASSVGRGFNEKLFF; cdr3_nt: TGTGCCAGCAGTGTGGGCAGGGGTTTTAATGAAAAACTGTTTTTT
clone_size: .; d_call: .; v_call: TRBV5-1; j_call: TRBJ1-1; cdr3_aa: CASSTNGETEAFF; cdr3_nt: TGCGCCAGCAGCACAAACGGGGAAACTGAAGCTTTCTTT